The sequence of this T cell receptor beta chain was determined in a study of shared clonotypes between healthy human individuals. Naive-designated CD8 cells lacked CD45RO, were positively enriched for CCR7, and omitted terminally differentiated effector memory CD45RA+ cells. Trimming removed 4 bases from V and 7 bases from J, with 11 bases in between. CDR1 SGHAT and CDR2 FQNNGV come from the germline V gene. CDR3 length equals 12 residues. Profiling relied on immunoSEQ multiplex PCR, and the TCRdb table lists in-frame clones only, not all of them. The data hold just over 2,000,000 clones, with roughly 94% observed a single time. Concerning this clone itself: The identical CDR3 is also encoded by other nucleotide sequences in the sample.

Material for sequencing was naive CD8+ T cells sorted from blood. The source of this sequence is a man younger than 35 in good health. This chain links TRBV11-2 with TRBJ2-7; no reliable D call. In nucleotides, the CDR3 is TGTGCCAGCAGCTGGGATAGTTATGAGCAGTACTTC. Translation gives CASSWDSYEQYF.